These T cell receptor beta chains were read from a single sample in a study of T cell responses to AZD1222 COVID-19 vaccine. Sequenced by immunoSEQ multiplex PCR; TCRdb stores in-frame clones only, minus some. The sample includes about 89,000 clones, around 84% of them seen just once. Sequenced here: peripheral blood, sampled 28 days after the second AZD1222 dose. Receptors were obtained from an adult who received the AZD1222 COVID-19 vaccine. Each CDR3 is given with its conserved first and last residue. A D gene is named only where the DNA matches it firmly. Size values are once, few and many counts, or a class for expanded clones, and some rows have none.

J | D | size | V | CDR3 | DNA
TRBJ2-2 | - | once | TRBV18 | CASSGRNTGELFF | TGTGCCAGCTCAGGGCGGAACACCGGGGAGCTGTTTTTT
TRBJ2-1 | TRBD2 | - | TRBV10-3 | CAIRAGATNEQFF | TGTGCCATCAGGGCGGGAGCAACCAATGAGCAGTTCTTC
TRBJ2-6 | - | - | TRBV7-2 | CASSFGANVLTF | TGTGCCAGCAGCTTCGGGGCCAACGTCCTGACTTTC
TRBJ1-1 | - | - | TRBV2 | CASSEARVNTEAFF | TGTGCCAGCAGTGAAGCGCGAGTGAACACTGAAGCTTTCTTT
TRBJ2-7 | TRBD1 | - | TRBV18 | CASSPTTGVHEQYF | TGTGCCAGCTCTCCCACGACAGGGGTCCACGAGCAGTACTTC
TRBJ1-5 | - | once | TRBV27 | CASSAGLSGQPQHF | TGTGCCAGCAGTGCGGGACTGAGTGGGCAGCCCCAGCATTTT
TRBJ1-1 | - | - | TRBV7-2 | CASAPATEAFF | TGTGCCAGCGCTCCCGCCACTGAAGCTTTCTTT
TRBJ2-5 | - | - | TRBV5-4 | CASSPTQSQETQYF | TGTGCCAGCAGCCCAACCCAGTCCCAAGAGACCCAGTACTTC
TRBJ1-2 | - | - | TRBV28 | CASSSDGLYGYTF | TGTGCCAGCAGCTCGGACGGTCTCTATGGCTACACCTTC
TRBJ1-5 | - | once | TRBV2 | CASSEKVGGGPQHF | TGTGCCAGCAGTGAAAAGGTCGGCGGGGGGCCCCAGCATTTT
TRBJ1-1 | - | - | TRBV28 | CAIQALSRGNTEAFF | TGTGCCATACAGGCCTTATCCCGCGGGAACACTGAAGCTTTCTTT
TRBJ1-2 | TRBD1 | - | TRBV7-9 | CASSLGGQGVGYTF | TGTGCCAGCAGCTTAGGGGGACAGGGAGTCGGCTACACCTTC